The rows below give T cell receptor beta chains drawn from one sample of a study of quantifying T cell responses using KT2 cells. TCRdb ran MiXCR on the UMI-ligation and nested PCR reads and lists one entry per CDR3 protein. Of 40,000 to 50,000 distinct CDR3 sequences listed, 17% are singletons. Sequenced sample: PBMCs spiked with cells of the T cell clone KT2. The receptors stem from a human donor. CDR3s include the opening cysteine and the closing phenylalanine or tryptophan. A D gene is named only where the DNA matches it firmly. A clone size is listed for some rows: how often the clone was seen (once, few, many), or a class if it is expanded.

clone size | J gene | V gene | D gene | CDR3 DNA | CDR3 protein
NA | TRBJ2-7 | TRBV12-5 | NA | TGTGCTAGTGGCCCCGACTCGGTTCGCGAGCAGTACTTC | CASGPDSVREQYF
few | TRBJ1-2 | TRBV19 | NA | TGTGCCAGTACGTCCGCAGGGGAAGTGAAGCATGGCTACACCTTC | CASTSAGEVKHGYTF
NA | TRBJ1-1 | TRBV4-1 | NA | TGCGCCAGCAGCCAAAGGGCTTTCGGATTCTTGAGGACTGAAGCTTTCTTT | CASSQRAFGFLRTEAFF
many | TRBJ1-5 | TRBV20-1 | NA | TGCAGTGCAGGTGGCAAGGCAGATCAGCCCCAGCATTTT | CSAGGKADQPQHF
few | TRBJ1-1 | TRBV12-3/TRBV12-4 | NA | TGTGCCAGCAGTCCAACGGACACGACTATGAACACTGAAGCTTTCTTT | CASSPTDTTMNTEAFF
many | TRBJ2-6 | TRBV4-1 | NA | TGCGCCAGCAGCCCACTCCGCGGAGGCGGCTCTGGGGCCAACGTCCTGACTTTC | CASSPLRGGGSGANVLTF
few | TRBJ2-1 | TRBV7-9 | TRBD2 | TGTGCCAGCAGCTCCCGGGCGGGACTAGCGGGGTTGGAGCAGTTCTTC | CASSSRAGLAGLEQFF
many | TRBJ1-2 | TRBV6-6 | NA | TGTGCCAGCAGTTATCATCCGGCAGGGGTCGATGGCTACACCTTC | CASSYHPAGVDGYTF
NA | TRBJ2-7 | TRBV7-3 | TRBD2 | TGTGCCAGCTCATACTCCGGGACTAGCGGTTACATACACCCTAGCCAAACGGGGGAGCAGTACTTC | CASSYSGTSGYIHPSQTGEQYF
NA | TRBJ2-7 | TRBV20-1 | TRBD2 | TGCAGTGCTAGCGGCGGGAGGGCCGCTGACGAGCAGTACTTC | CSASGGRAADEQYF
NA | TRBJ2-7 | TRBV11-3 | TRBD1 | TGTGCCAGCAGCTCGGGGACAGCGACCTACGAGCAGTACTTC | CASSSGTATYEQYF
few | TRBJ1-3 | TRBV7-6 | NA | TGTGCCAGCAGCCACTCTAGAGTCTCTGGAAACACCATATATTTT | CASSHSRVSGNTIYF
few | TRBJ2-7 | TRBV12-3/TRBV12-4 | TRBD1 | TGTGCCAGCAGCTTCTTCTCCCGGGACAGGCTGGACGAGCAGTACTTC | CASSFFSRDRLDEQYF
NA | TRBJ2-7 | TRBV27 | NA | TGTGCCAGCAGCGGGGCCCCCCTCGGTTACGAGCAGTACTTC | CASSGAPLGYEQYF
NA | TRBJ1-1 | TRBV12-3/TRBV12-4 | NA | TGTGCCAGCAGTTTAGGCAAGGGGGTGAACACTGAAGCTTTCTTT | CASSLGKGVNTEAFF
NA | TRBJ2-3 | TRBV28 | NA | TGTGCCAGCAGTTTGGGTGGTGTAGATACGCAGTATTTT | CASSLGGVDTQYF
many | TRBJ2-5 | TRBV7-9 | TRBD1 | TGTGCCAGCAGCACCAGGGGGCCAGAGACCCAGTACTTC | CASSTRGPETQYF
few | TRBJ1-5 | TRBV6-1 | NA | TGTGCCAGCAGAGTATATACGGGCAATCAGCCCCAGCATTTT | CASRVYTGNQPQHF
NA | TRBJ1-5 | TRBV6-2/TRBV6-3 | NA | TGTGCCAGCAGCAACCGGCCGGGCAATCAGCCCCAGCATTTT | CASSNRPGNQPQHF
once | TRBJ2-7 | TRBV27 | NA | TGTGCCAGCAGTTGTGGGTACGAGCAGTACTTC | CASSCGYEQYF
NA | TRBJ1-3 | TRBV15 | TRBD1 | TGTGCCACCAGCAGAGATGTCAGGGGGCATGGAAACACCATATATTTT | CATSRDVRGHGNTIYF
NA | TRBJ2-2 | TRBV5-1 | TRBD1 | TGCGCCAGCAGCTTTAGGGGGCCGGACACCGGGGAGCTGTTTTTT | CASSFRGPDTGELFF
many | TRBJ2-1 | TRBV18 | TRBD1 | TGTGCCAGCTTAAACAGGGGAACCTACAATGAGCAGTTCTTC | CASLNRGTYNEQFF
few | TRBJ1-2 | TRBV6-5 | NA | TGTGCCAGCAGATGGGAGGTGGGGGCGAACGTACATGGCTACACCTTC | CASRWEVGANVHGYTF
few | TRBJ2-1 | TRBV11-1 | TRBD2 | TGTGCCAGCAGCTTAGCGGGGGAGGGCTCCTACAATGAGCAGTTCTTC | CASSLAGEGSYNEQFF
many | TRBJ2-7 | TRBV7-3 | TRBD2 | TGTGCCAGCAGCCCCTCTCCAGCGGGAGGCCACGAGCAGTACTTC | CASSPSPAGGHEQYF
NA | TRBJ2-5 | TRBV6-1 | TRBD1 | TGTGCCAGCAGTGAAAGGACAGGTATTAAAGAGACCCAGTACTTC | CASSERTGIKETQYF
NA | TRBJ2-7 | TRBV5-1 | TRBD2 | TGCGCCAGCAGCTCGGCCTCGAAGACTAGCGTGTTTTCGGTCTCCTACGAGCAGTACTTC | CASSSASKTSVFSVSYEQYF
few | TRBJ1-1 | TRBV3-1 | NA | TGTGCCAGCAGCCAGGCATTGAGGACGAACACTGAAGCTTTCTTT | CASSQALRTNTEAFF
few | TRBJ2-1 | TRBV20-1 | NA | TGCAGTGCGCCGACTGGGCACAATGAGCAGTTCTTC | CSAPTGHNEQFF
few | TRBJ2-3 | TRBV7-2 | TRBD2 | TGTGCCAGCAGCTTAGGAATTAGCGGGAGGGGGCCTGGCAGCACAGATACGCAGTATTTT | CASSLGISGRGPGSTDTQYF
NA | TRBJ1-5 | TRBV6-5 | NA | TGTGCCAGCAGCTCTTCCAGGCGCAACCAGCCCCAGCATTTT | CASSSSRRNQPQHF
NA | TRBJ2-1 | TRBV4-1 | NA | TGCGCCAGCAGCCAGGGGGGACAAACTTCCTACAATGAGCAGTTCTTC | CASSQGGQTSYNEQFF
few | TRBJ2-7 | TRBV4-3 | TRBD1 | TGCGCCAGCAGTTATTCCGGGACAGCCTACGAGCAGTACTTC | CASSYSGTAYEQYF
few | TRBJ2-1 | TRBV13 | TRBD1 | TGTGCCAGCAGCCTCGACAGGGCTGGTGAGCAGTTCTTC | CASSLDRAGEQFF
few | TRBJ2-3 | TRBV7-2 | NA | TGTGCCAGCAGCTTAGTCCTGGGCACAGATACGCAGTATTTT | CASSLVLGTDTQYF
few | TRBJ2-2 | TRBV7-2 | NA | TGTGCCAGCAGCCCGACCCCCTCCGGGGAGCTGTTTTTT | CASSPTPSGELFF
many | TRBJ2-5 | TRBV12-3/TRBV12-4 | NA | TGTGCCAGCAGAGACTACCGGGGCCGGGAGACCCAGTACTTC | CASRDYRGRETQYF
NA | TRBJ1-1 | TRBV2 | TRBD1 | TGTGCCAGCAGTGGGGCAGGGGGCCTCATGAACACTGAAGCTTTCTTT | CASSGAGGLMNTEAFF
NA | TRBJ2-2 | TRBV7-9 | TRBD1 | TGTGCCAGCAGCCCGGGGACAGCTGCGGGCACCGGGGAGCTGTTTTTT | CASSPGTAAGTGELFF
many | TRBJ1-1 | TRBV6-5 | NA | TGTGCCAGCAGTTACTCGAACGCAAGGCGGACTGAAGCTTTCTTT | CASSYSNARRTEAFF
NA | TRBJ2-3 | TRBV13 | TRBD2 | TGTGCCAGCAGCTTCACGGGGGGGCCGGGAGATACGCAGTATTTT | CASSFTGGPGDTQYF
NA | TRBJ2-7 | TRBV5-1 | TRBD2 | TGCGCCAGCAGCTTGACCCGAGCGGGGGACTACGAGCAGTACTTC | CASSLTRAGDYEQYF
few | TRBJ2-7 | TRBV20-1 | NA | TGCAGTGCTAGACCCGGGGGTAAATACGAGCAGTACTTC | CSARPGGKYEQYF
NA | TRBJ1-3 | TRBV7-2 | NA | TGTGCCAGCAGCTTATCTGGGCCAGTGAGAGGAAACACCATATATTTT | CASSLSGPVRGNTIYF
few | TRBJ2-2 | TRBV12-3/TRBV12-4 | NA | TGTGCCAGCAGTTTAAGTGAGGGGTGGACCGGGGAGCTGTTTTTT | CASSLSEGWTGELFF
NA | TRBJ2-3 | TRBV5-1 | NA | TGCGCCAGCAGCTTGGGGGAAAGCACAGATACGCAGTATTTT | CASSLGESTDTQYF
few | TRBJ2-1 | TRBV2 | TRBD2 | TGTGCCAGCAGAACAGGACTAGGAAGCTCCTACAATGAGCAGTTCTTC | CASRTGLGSSYNEQFF
NA | TRBJ2-7 | TRBV11-2 | NA | TGTGCCAGCAGCTTAGATGCGTTTGGTTGGGAATTTCGGGCCTACGAGCAGTACTTC | CASSLDAFGWEFRAYEQYF
few | TRBJ1-2 | TRBV2 | NA | TGTGCCAGCGGATTGAACTATGGCTACACCTTC | CASGLNYGYTF
NA | TRBJ2-7 | TRBV5-5 | NA | TGTGCCAGCAGCTTGGTCGCGGGGAGCTACGAGCAGTACTTC | CASSLVAGSYEQYF
many | TRBJ2-5 | TRBV29-1 | NA | TGCAGCGTTCGGACAGACCAAGAGACCCAGTACTTC | CSVRTDQETQYF
few | TRBJ2-7 | TRBV6-2/TRBV6-3 | NA | TGTGCCAGCAGTGGCCTAGCCCAAAACTCCTACGAGCAGTACTTC | CASSGLAQNSYEQYF